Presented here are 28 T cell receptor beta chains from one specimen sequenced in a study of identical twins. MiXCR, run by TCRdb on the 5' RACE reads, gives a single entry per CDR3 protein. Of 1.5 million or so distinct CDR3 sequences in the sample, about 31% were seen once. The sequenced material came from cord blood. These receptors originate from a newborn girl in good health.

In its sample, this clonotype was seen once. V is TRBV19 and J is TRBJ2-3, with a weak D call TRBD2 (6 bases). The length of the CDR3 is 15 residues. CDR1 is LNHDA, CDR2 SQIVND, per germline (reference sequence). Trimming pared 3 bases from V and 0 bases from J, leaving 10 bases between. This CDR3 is CASSMQRASTDTQYF. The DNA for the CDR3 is TGTGCCAGTAGTATGCAGCGGGCGAGCACAGATACGCAGTATTTT.

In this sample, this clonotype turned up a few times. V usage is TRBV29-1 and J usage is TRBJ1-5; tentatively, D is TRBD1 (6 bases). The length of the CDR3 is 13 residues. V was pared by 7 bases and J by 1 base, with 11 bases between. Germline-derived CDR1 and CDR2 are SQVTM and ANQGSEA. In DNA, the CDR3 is TGCAGCGCCGGGGGCCTGAGCAATCAGCCCCAGCATTTT. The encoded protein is CSAGGLSNQPQHF.

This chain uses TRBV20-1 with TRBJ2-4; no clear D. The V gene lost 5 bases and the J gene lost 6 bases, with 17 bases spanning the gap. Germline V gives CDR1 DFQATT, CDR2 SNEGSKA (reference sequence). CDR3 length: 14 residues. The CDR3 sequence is CSAPDGITSNIQYF. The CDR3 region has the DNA TGCAGTGCTCCGGACGGCATAACCTCAAACATTCAGTACTTC.

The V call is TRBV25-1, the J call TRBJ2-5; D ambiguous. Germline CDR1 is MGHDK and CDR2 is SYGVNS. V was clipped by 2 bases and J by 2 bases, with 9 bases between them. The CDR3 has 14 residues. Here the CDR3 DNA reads TGTGCCAGCAGTGAACTGGTGGGGCAAGAGACCCAGTACTTC. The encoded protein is CASSELVGQETQYF.

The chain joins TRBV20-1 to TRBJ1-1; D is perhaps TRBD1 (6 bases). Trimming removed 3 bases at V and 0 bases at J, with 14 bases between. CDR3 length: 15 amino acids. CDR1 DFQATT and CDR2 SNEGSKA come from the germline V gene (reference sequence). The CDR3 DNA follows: TGCAGTGCTAGGGCTCTAGGGGGATTGAACACTGAAGCTTTCTTT. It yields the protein CSARALGGLNTEAFF.

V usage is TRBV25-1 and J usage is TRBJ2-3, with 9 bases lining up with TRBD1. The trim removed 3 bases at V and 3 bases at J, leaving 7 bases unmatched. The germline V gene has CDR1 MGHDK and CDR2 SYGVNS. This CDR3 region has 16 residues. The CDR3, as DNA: TGTGCCAGCAGTGAGGCAATGGGACAGGGTACAGATACGCAGTATTTT. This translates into CASSEAMGQGTDTQYF.

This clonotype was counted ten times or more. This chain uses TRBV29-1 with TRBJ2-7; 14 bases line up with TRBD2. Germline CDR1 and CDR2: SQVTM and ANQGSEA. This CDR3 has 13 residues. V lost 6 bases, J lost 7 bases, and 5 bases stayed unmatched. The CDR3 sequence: CSVEGLAGAEQYF. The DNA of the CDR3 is TGCAGCGTAGAGGGACTAGCGGGAGCGGAGCAGTACTTC.

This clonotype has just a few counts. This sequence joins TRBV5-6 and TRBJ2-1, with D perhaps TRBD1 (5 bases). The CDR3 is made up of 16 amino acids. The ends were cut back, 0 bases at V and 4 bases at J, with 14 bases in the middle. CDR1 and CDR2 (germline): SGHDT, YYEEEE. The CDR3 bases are TGTGCCAGCAGCTTGGCGGTCTACCAGGGTTACAATGAGCAGTTCTTC. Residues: CASSLAVYQGYNEQFF.

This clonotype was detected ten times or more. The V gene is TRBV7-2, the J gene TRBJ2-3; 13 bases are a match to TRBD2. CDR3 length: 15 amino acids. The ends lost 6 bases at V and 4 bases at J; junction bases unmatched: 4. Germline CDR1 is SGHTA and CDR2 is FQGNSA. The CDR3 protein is CASSLLAGGADTQYF. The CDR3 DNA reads TGTGCCAGCAGTTTACTAGCGGGAGGGGCAGATACGCAGTATTTT. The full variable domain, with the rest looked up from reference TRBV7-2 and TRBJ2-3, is GAGVSQSPSNKVTEKGKDVELRCDPISGHTALYWYRQSLGQGLEFLIYFQGNSAPDKSGLPSDRFSAERTGGSVSTLTIQRTQQEDSAVYLCASSLLAGGADTQYFGPGTRLTVL.

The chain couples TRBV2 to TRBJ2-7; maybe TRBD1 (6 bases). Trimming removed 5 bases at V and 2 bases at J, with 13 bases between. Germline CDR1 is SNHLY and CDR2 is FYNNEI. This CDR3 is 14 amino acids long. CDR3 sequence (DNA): TGTGCCAGCAGTAAGGGGACAATAACCTACGAGCAGTACTTC. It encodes CASSKGTITYEQYF.

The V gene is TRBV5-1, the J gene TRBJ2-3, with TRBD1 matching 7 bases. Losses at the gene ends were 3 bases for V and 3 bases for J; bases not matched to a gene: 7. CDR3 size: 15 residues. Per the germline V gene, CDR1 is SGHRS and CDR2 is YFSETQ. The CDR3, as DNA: TGCGCCAGCAGCTCATACAGGGGTAATACAGATACGCAGTATTTT. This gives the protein CASSSYRGNTDTQYF.

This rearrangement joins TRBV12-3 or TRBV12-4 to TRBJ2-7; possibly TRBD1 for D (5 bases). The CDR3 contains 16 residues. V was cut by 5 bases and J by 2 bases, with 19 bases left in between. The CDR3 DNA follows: TGTGCCAGCAGTCCACCCCCGCTTTGGGGCGCCTACGAGCAGTACTTC. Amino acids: CASSPPPLWGAYEQYF.

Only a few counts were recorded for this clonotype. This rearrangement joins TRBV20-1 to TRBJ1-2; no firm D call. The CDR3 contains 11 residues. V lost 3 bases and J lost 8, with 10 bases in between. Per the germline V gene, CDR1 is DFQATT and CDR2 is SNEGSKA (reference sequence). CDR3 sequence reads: CSASEFWGYTF. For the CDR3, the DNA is TGCAGTGCTAGTGAATTCTGGGGCTACACCTTC.

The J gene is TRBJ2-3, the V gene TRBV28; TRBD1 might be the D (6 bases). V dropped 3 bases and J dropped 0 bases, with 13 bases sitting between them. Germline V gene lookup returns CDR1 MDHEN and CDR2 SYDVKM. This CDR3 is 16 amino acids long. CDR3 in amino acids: CASSFTQGRSTDTQYF. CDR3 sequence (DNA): TGTGCCAGCAGTTTCACACAGGGACGTAGCACAGATACGCAGTATTTT.

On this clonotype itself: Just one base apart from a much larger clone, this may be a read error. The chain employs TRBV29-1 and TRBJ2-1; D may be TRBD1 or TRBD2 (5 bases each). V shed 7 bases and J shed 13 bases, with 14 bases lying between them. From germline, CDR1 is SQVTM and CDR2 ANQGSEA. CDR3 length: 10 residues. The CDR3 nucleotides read TGCAGCGCCGGTTGGGGGTCCCAGTTCTTC. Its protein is CSAGWGSQFF.

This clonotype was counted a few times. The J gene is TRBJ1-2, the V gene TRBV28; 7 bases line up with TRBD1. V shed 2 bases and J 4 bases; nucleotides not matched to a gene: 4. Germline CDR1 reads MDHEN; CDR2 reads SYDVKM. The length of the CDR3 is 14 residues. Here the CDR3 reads CASSLGDRPYGYTF. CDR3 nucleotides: TGTGCCAGCAGTTTAGGGGACAGACCCTATGGCTACACCTTC.

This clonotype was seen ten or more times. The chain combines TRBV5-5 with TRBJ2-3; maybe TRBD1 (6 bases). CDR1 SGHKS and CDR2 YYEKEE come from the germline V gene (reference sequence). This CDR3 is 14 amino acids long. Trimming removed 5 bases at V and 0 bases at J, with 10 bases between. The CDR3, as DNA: TGTGCCAGCAGTCCGGACAGTAGCACAGATACGCAGTATTTT. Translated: CASSPDSSTDTQYF. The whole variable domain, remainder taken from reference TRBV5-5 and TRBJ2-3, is DAGVTQSPTHLIKTRGQQVTLRCSPISGHKSVSWYQQVLGQGPQFIFQYYEKEERGRGNFPDRFSARQFPNYSSELNVNALLLGDSALYLCASSPDSSTDTQYFGPGTRLTVL.

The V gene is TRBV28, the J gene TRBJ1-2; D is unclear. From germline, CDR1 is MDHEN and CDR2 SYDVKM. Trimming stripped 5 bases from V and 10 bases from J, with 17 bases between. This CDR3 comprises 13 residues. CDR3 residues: CASSDLGGIAYTF. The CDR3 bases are TGTGCCAGCAGTGACCTGGGCGGTATTGCCTACACCTTC.

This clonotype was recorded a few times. The CDR3 coding sequence is TGTGCCATCAGTGAGTCAGTTGGGACTAGCGGATACACAGATACGCAGTATTTT. Protein product: CAISESVGTSGYTDTQYF. V gene TRBV10-3 combines with J gene TRBJ2-3; 11 nucleotides agree with TRBD2. Germline V lookup: CDR1 ENHRY, CDR2 SYGVKD. The CDR3 is 18 amino acids. The V and J ends lost 0 bases and 2 bases, in that order; junction bases with no gene match: 7.

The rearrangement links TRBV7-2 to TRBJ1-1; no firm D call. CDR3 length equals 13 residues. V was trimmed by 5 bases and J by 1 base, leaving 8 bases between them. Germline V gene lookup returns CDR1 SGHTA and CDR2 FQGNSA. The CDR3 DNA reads TGTGCCAGCAGCACAGATGGGAACACTGAAGCTTTCTTT. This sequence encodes CASSTDGNTEAFF.

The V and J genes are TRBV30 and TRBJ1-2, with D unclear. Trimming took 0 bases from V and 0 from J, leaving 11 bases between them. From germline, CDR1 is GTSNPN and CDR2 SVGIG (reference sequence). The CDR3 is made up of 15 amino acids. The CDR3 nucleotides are TGTGCCTGGAGTGTCTTCGGGAGCACTAACTATGGCTACACCTTC. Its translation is CAWSVFGSTNYGYTF.

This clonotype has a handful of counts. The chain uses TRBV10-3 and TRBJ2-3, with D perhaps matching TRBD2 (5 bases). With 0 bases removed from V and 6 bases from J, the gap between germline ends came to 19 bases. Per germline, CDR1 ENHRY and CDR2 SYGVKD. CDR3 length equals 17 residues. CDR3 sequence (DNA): TGTGCCATCAGTGAGTCCCGGCTAGCCACTTGGGCGGATACGCAGTATTTT. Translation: CAISESRLATWADTQYF.

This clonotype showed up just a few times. The DNA of the CDR3 is TGCGCCAGCAGCTTGTTGGGGAGGGACTACGAGCAGTACTTC. This gives the protein CASSLLGRDYEQYF. The chain has TRBV5-1 and TRBJ2-7, with 7 bases matching TRBD2. The germline V gene has CDR1 SGHRS and CDR2 YFSETQ. The V gene end was trimmed by 1 base and the J gene end by 3 bases; junction bases not matched to a gene: 4. This CDR3 has 14 residues. Filled out from reference TRBV5-1 and TRBJ2-7, the complete variable domain reads KAGVTQTPRYLIKTRGQQVTLSCSPISGHRSVSWYQQTPGQGLQFLFEYFSETQRNKGNFPGRFSGRQFSNSRSEMNVSTLELGDSALYLCASSLLGRDYEQYFGPGTRLTVT.

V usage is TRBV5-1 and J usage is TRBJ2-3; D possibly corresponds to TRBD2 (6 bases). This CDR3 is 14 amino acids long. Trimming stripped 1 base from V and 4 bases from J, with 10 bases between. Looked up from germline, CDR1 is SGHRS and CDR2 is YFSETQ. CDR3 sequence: CASSLPASADTQYF. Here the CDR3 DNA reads TGCGCCAGCAGCTTGCCCGCTAGCGCAGATACGCAGTATTTT.

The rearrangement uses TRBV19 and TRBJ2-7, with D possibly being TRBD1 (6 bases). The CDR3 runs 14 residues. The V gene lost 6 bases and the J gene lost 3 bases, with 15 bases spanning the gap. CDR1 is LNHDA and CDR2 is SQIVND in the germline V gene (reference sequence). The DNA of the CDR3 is TGTGCCAGTAGCCAACAGGGCAACTACTACGAGCAGTACTTC. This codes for CASSQQGNYYEQYF.

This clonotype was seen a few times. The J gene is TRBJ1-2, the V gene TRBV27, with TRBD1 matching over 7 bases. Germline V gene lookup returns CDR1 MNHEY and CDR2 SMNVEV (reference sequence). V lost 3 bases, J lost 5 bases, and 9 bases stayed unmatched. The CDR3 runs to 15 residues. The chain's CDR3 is CASSFRLTGNYGYTF. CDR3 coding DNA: TGTGCCAGCAGTTTCCGGTTGACAGGGAATTATGGCTACACCTTC.

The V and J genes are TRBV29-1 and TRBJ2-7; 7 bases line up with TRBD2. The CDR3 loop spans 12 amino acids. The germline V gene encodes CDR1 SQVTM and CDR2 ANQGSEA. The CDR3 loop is CNARRGTYEQYF. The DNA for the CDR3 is TGCAACGCCCGGCGGGGGACCTACGAGCAGTACTTC.

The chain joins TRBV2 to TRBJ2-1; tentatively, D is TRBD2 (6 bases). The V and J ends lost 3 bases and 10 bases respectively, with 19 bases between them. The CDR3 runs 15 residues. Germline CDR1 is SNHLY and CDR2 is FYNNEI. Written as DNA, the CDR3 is TGTGCCAGCAGTGATGCGGGACTGGATCGTCTGGAGCAGTTCTTC. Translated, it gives CASSDAGLDRLEQFF.